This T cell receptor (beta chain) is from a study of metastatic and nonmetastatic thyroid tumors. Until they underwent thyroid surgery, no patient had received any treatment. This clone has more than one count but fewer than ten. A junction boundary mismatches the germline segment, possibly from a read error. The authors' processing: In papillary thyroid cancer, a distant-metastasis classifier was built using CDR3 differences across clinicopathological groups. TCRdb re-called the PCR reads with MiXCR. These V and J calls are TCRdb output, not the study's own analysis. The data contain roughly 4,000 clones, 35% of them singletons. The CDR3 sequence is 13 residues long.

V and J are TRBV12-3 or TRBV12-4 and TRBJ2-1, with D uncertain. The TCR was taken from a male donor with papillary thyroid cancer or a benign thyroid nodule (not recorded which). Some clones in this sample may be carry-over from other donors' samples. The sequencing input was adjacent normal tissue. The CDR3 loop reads CATSLGLRNEQFF. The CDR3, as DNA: TGTGCCACCAGTTTAGGTTTGAGGAATGAGCAGTTCTTC.